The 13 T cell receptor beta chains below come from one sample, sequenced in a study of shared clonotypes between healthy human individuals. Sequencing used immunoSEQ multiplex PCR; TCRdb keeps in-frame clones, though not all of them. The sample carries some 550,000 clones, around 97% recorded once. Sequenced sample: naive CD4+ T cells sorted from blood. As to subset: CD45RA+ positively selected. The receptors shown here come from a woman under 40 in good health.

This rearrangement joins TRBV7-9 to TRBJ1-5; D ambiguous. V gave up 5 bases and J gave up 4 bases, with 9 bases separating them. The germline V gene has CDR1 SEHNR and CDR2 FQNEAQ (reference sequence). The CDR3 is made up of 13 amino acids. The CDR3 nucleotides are TGTGCCAGCAGCACCGGGAGTAATCAGCCCCAGCATTTT. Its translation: CASSTGSNQPQHF. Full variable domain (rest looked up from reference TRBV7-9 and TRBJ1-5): DTGVSQNPRHKITKRGQNVTFRCDPISEHNRLYWYRQTLGQGPEFLTYFQNEAQLEKSRLLSDRFSAERPKGSFSTLEIQRTEQGDSAMYLCASSTGSNQPQHFGDGTRLSIL.

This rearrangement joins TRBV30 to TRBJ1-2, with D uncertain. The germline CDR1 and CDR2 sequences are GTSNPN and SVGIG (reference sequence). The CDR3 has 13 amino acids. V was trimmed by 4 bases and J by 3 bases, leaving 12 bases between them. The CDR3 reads CAWMEEFDYGYTF. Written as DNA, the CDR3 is TGTGCCTGGATGGAAGAATTCGACTATGGCTACACCTTC.

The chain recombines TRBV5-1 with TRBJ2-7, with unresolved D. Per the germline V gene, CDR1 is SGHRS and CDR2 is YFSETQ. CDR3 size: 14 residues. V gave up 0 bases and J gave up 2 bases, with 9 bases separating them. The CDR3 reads CASSLGMGPYEQYF. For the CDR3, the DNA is TGCGCCAGCAGCTTGGGTATGGGTCCCTACGAGCAGTACTTC.

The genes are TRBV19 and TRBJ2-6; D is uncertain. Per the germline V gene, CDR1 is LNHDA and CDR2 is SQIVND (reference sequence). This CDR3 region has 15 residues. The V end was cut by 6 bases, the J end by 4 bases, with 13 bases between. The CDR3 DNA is TGTGCCAGTAGGCCCCAGAGTGAAGGGGCCAACGTCCTGACTTTC. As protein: CASRPQSEGANVLTF.

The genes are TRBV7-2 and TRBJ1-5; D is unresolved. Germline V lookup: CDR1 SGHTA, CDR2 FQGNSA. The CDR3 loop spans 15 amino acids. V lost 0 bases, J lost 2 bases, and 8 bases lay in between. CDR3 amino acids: CASSLALQGNQPQHF. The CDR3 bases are TGTGCCAGCAGCTTAGCGCTCCAGGGCAATCAGCCCCAGCATTTT.

This CDR3 is CASQLFWTSGGTGELFF. DNA for the CDR3: TGTGCCAGCCAGCTTTTTTGGACTAGCGGGGGCACCGGGGAGCTGTTTTTT. The chain links TRBV27 to TRBJ2-2; 13 positions match TRBD2. The CDR3 runs 17 residues. Germline assignment: CDR1 MNHEY and CDR2 SMNVEV (reference sequence). After removal of 8 bases from V and 4 bases from J, the junction contained 10 bases not matched to a gene.

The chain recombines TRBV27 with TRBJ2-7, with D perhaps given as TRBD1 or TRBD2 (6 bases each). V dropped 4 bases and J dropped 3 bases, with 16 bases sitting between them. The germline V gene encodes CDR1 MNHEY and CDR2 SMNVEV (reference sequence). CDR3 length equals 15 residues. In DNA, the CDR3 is TGTGCCAGCAGTTCCGGTGGGGGGCGCCTCTACGAGCAGTACTTC. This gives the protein CASSSGGGRLYEQYF.

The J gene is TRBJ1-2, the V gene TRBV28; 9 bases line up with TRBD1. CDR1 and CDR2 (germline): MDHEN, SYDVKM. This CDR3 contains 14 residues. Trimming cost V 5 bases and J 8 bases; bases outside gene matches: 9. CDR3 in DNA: TGTGCCAGCAGTGCCGGGACAGGGTTCGGGGGCTACACCTTC. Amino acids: CASSAGTGFGGYTF.

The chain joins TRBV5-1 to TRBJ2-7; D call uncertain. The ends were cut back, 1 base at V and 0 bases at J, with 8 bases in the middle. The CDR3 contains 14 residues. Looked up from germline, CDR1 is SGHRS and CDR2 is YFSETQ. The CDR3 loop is CASSLIAASYEQYF. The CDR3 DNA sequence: TGCGCCAGCAGCTTGATCGCAGCCTCCTACGAGCAGTACTTC. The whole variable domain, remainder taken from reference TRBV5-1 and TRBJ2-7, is KAGVTQTPRYLIKTRGQQVTLSCSPISGHRSVSWYQQTPGQGLQFLFEYFSETQRNKGNFPGRFSGRQFSNSRSEMNVSTLELGDSALYLCASSLIAASYEQYFGPGTRLTVT.

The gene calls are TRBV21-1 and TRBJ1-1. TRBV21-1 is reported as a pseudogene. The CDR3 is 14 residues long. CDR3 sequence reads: CASSESRLFSAAFF. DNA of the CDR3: TGTGCCAGCAGCGAATCCAGACTGTTCTCCGCAGCTTTCTTT.

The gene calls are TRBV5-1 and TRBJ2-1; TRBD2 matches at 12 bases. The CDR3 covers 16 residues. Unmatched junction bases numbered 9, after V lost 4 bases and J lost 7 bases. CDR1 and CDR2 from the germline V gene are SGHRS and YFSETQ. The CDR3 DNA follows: TGCGCCAGCAGCCCGCGGGAGACTAGCGGGAGTAATGAGCAGTTCTTC. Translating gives CASSPRETSGSNEQFF. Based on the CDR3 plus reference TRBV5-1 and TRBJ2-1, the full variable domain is KAGVTQTPRYLIKTRGQQVTLSCSPISGHRSVSWYQQTPGQGLQFLFEYFSETQRNKGNFPGRFSGRQFSNSRSEMNVSTLELGDSALYLCASSPRETSGSNEQFFGPGTRLTVL.

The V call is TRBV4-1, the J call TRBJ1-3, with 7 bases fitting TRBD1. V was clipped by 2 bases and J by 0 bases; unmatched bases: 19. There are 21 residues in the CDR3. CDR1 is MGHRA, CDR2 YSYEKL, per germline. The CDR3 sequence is CASSQQIQGLGAGGSGNTIYF. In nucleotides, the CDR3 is TGCGCCAGCAGCCAACAGATCCAAGGTTTAGGGGCAGGGGGCTCTGGAAACACCATATATTTT.

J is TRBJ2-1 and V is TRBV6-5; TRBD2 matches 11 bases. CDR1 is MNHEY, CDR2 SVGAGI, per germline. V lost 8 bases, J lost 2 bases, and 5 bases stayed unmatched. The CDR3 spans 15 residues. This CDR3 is CASAGTSGTYNEQFF. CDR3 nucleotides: TGTGCCAGCGCGGGGACTAGCGGCACCTACAATGAGCAGTTCTTC.